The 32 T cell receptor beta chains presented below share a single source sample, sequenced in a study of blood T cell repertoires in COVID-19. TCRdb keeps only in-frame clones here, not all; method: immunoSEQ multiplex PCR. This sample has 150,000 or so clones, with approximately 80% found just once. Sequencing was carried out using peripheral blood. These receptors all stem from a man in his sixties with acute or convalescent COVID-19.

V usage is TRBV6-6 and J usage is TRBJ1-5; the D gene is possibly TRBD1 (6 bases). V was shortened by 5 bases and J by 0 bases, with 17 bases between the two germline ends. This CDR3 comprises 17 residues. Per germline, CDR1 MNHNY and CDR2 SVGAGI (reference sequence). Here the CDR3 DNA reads TGTGCCAGCAGTCCCTCTACCAGGGGTACTAGCAATCAGCCCCAGCATTTT. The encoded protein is CASSPSTRGTSNQPQHF.

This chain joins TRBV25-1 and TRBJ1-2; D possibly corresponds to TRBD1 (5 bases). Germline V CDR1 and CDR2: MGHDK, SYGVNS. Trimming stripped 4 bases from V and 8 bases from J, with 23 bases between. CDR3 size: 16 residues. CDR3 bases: TGTGCCAGCAGTGGGAACATCCAGGGATCACAGTACGGCTACACCTTC. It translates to CASSGNIQGSQYGYTF.

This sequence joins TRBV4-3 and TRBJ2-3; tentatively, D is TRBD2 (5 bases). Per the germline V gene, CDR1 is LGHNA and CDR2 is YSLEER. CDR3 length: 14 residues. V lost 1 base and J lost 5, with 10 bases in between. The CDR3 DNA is TGCGCCAGCAGCCAAGTGCTAGCTAGAGATACGCAGTATTTT. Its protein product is CASSQVLARDTQYF.

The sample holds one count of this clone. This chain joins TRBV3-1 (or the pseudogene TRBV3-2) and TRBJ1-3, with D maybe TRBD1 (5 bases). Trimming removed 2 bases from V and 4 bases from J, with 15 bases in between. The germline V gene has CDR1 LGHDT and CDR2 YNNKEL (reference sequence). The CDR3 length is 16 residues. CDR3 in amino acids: CASSQRGGGVGNTIYF. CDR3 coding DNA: TGTGCCAGCAGCCAAAGAGGCGGAGGGGTAGGAAACACCATATATTTT.

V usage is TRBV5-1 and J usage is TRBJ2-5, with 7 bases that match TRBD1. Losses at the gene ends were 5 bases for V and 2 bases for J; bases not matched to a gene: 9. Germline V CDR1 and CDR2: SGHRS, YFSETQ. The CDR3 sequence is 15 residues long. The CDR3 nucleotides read TGCGCCAGCAGAACCACAGGGGTATTTCAAGAGACCCAGTACTTC. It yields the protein CASRTTGVFQETQYF.

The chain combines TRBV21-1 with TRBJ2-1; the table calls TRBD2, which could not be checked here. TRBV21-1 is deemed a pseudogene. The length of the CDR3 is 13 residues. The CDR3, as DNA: TGTGCCAGCAGTGGAGGGGCCTCCTGTGGGCAGTTCTTC. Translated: CASSGGASCGQFF.

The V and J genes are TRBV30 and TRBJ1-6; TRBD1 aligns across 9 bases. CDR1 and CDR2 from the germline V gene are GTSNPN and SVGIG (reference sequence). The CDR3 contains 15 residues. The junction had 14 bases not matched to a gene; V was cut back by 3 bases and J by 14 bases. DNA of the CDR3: TGTGCCTGGAGCAAAAGCGGCCGGGACAGGGAAACCCTCCACTTT. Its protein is CAWSKSGRDRETLHF. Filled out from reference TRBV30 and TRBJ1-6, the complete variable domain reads SQTIHQWPATLVQPVGSPLSLECTVEGTSNPNLYWYRQAAGRGLQLLFYSVGIGQISSEVPQNLSASRPQDRQFILSSKKLLLSDSGFYLCAWSKSGRDRETLHFGNGTRLTVT.

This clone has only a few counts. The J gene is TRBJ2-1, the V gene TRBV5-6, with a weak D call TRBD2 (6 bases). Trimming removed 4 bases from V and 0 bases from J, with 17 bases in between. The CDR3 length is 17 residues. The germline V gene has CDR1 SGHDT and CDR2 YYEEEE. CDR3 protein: CASSLFGRGGSYNEQFF. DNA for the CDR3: TGTGCCAGCAGCCTTTTTGGGCGGGGAGGCTCCTACAATGAGCAGTTCTTC.

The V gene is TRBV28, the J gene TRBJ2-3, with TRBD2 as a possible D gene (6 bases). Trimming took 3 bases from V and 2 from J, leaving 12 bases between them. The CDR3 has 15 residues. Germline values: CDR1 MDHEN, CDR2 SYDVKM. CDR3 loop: CASSFTGVNTDTQYF. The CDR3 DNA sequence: TGTGCCAGCAGTTTTACGGGGGTGAACACAGATACGCAGTATTTT.

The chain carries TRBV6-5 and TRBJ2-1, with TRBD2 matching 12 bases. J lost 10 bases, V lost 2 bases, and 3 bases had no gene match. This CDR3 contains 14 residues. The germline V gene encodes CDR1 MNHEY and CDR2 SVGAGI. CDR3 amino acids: CASSYPTSGREQFF. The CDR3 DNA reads TGTGCCAGCAGTTACCCTACTAGCGGGAGGGAGCAGTTCTTC.

CDR3 bases: TGTGCCAGCAGCCGGACAGGGATTCATGAGCAGTTCTTC. Protein product: CASSRTGIHEQFF. The genes are TRBV7-8 and TRBJ2-1; TRBD1 aligns across 8 bases. The CDR3 totals 13 residues. Germline V CDR1 and CDR2: SGHVS, FQNEAQ. Unmatched junction bases numbered 5, after V lost 5 bases and J lost 8 bases.

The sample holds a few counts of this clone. The CDR3, as DNA: TGTGCCAGCAGCCAGGGGACAGCTATGGGCTACACCTTC. Its translation is CASSQGTAMGYTF. V is TRBV7-8 and J is TRBJ1-2; 7 nucleotides agree with TRBD1. V lost 5 bases, J lost 8 bases, and 8 bases stayed unmatched. Germline loops: CDR1 SGHVS, CDR2 FQNEAQ. The length of the CDR3 is 13 residues.

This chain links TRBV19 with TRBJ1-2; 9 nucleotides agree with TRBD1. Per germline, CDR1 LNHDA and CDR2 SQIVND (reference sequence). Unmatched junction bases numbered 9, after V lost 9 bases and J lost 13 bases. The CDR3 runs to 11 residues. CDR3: CASFHRGPLTF. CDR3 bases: TGTGCCAGCTTCCACAGGGGGCCCCTCACCTTC.

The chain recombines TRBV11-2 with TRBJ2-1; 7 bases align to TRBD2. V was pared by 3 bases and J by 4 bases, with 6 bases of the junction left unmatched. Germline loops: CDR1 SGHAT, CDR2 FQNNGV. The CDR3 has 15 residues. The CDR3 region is CASSFGGGPYNEQFF. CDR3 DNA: TGTGCCAGCAGCTTTGGGGGAGGGCCTTACAATGAGCAGTTCTTC.

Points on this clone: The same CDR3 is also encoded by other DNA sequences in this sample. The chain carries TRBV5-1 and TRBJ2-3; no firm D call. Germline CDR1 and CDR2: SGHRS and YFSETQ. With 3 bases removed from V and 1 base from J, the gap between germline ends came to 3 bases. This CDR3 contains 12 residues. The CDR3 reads CASSSGTDTQYF. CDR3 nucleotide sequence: TGCGCCAGCAGCTCAGGCACAGATACGCAGTATTTT. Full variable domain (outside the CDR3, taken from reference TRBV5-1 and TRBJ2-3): KAGVTQTPRYLIKTRGQQVTLSCSPISGHRSVSWYQQTPGQGLQFLFEYFSETQRNKGNFPGRFSGRQFSNSRSEMNVSTLELGDSALYLCASSSGTDTQYFGPGTRLTVL.

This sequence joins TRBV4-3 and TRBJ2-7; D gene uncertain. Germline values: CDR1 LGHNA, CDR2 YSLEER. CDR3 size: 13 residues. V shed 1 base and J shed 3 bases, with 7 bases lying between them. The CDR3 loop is CASSQGTDYEQYF. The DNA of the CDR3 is TGCGCCAGCAGCCAAGGTACAGACTACGAGCAGTACTTC.

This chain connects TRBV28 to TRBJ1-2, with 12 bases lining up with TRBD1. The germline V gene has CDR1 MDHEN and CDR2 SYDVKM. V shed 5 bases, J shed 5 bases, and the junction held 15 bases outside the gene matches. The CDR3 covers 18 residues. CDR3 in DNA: TGTGCCAGCAGTACATACCCGGGACAGGGGGCGCGAGGGTATGGCTACACCTTC. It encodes CASSTYPGQGARGYGYTF.

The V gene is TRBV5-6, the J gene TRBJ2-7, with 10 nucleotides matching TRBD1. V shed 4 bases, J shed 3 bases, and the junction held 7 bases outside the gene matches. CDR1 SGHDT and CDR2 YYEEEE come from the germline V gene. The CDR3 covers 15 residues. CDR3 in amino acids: CASSRWDRGFYEQYF. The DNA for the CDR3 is TGTGCCAGCAGCCGATGGGACAGGGGATTCTACGAGCAGTACTTC.

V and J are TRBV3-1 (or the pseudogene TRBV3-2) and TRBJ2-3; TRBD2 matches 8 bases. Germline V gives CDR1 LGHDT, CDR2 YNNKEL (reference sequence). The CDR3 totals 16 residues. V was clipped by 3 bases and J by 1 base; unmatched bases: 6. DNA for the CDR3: TGTGCCAGCAGCCACCCTAGCGGGTCTGGCACAGATACGCAGTATTTT. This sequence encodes CASSHPSGSGTDTQYF.

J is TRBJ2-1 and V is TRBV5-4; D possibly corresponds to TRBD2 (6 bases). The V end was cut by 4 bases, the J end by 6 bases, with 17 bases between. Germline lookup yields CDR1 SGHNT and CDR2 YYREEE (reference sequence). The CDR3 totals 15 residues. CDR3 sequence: CASSPDGGRGNEQFF. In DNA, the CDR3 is TGTGCCAGCAGCCCGGACGGCGGGCGGGGCAATGAGCAGTTCTTC.

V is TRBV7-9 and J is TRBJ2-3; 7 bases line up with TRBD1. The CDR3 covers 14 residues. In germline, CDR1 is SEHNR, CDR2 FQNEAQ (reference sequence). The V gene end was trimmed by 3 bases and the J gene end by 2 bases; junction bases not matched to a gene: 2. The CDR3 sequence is CASSFTGATDTQYF. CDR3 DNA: TGTGCCAGCAGCTTTACAGGGGCCACAGATACGCAGTATTTT. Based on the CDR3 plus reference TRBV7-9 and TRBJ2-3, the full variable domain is DTGVSQNPRHKITKRGQNVTFRCDPISEHNRLYWYRQTLGQGPEFLTYFQNEAQLEKSRLLSDRFSAERPKGSFSTLEIQRTEQGDSAMYLCASSFTGATDTQYFGPGTRLTVL.

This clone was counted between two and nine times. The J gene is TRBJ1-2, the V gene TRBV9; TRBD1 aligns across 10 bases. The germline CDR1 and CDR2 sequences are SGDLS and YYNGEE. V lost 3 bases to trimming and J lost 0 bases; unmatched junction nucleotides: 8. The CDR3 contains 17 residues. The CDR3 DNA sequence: TGTGCCAGCAGCGCTGGGGACAGGGGTTTTGCTAACTATGGCTACACCTTC. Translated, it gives CASSAGDRGFANYGYTF.

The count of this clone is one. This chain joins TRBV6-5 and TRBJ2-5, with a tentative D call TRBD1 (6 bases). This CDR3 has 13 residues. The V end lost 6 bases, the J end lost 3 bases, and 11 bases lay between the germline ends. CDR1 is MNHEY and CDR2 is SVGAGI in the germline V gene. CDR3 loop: CASSRQAKETQYF. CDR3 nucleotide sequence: TGTGCCAGCAGCCGACAGGCGAAAGAGACCCAGTACTTC.

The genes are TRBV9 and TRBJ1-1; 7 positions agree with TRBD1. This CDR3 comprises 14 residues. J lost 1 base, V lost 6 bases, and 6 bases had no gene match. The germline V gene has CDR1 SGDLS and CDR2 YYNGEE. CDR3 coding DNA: TGTGCCAGCAACCCAGGGGGGCCGAACACTGAAGCTTTCTTT. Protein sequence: CASNPGGPNTEAFF.

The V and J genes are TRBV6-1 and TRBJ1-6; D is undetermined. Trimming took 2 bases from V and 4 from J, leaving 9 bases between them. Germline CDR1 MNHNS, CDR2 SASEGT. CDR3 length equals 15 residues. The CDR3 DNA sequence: TGTGCCAGCAGTGAATGGCAGGCTTATAATTCACCCCTCCACTTT. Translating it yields CASSEWQAYNSPLHF.

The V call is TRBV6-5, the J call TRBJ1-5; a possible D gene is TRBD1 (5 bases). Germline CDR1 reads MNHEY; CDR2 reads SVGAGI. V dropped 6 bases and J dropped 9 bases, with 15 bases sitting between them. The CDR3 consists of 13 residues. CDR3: CASSRTLRWPQHF. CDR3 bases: TGTGCCAGCAGCCGGACACTGCGGTGGCCCCAGCATTTT.

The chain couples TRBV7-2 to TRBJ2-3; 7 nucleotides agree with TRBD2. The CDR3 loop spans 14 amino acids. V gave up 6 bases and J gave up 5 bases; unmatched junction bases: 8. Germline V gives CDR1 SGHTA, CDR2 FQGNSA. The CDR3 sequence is CASSRAGEVDTQYF. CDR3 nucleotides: TGTGCCAGCAGTCGGGCGGGAGAGGTAGATACGCAGTATTTT.

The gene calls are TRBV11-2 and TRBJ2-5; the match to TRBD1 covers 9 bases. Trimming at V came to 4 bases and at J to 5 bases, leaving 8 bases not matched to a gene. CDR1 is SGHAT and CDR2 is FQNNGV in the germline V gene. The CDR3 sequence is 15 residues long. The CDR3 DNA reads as TGTGCCAGCAGCTCGCGCGGGACAGGGTGGGAGACCCAGTACTTC. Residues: CASSSRGTGWETQYF.

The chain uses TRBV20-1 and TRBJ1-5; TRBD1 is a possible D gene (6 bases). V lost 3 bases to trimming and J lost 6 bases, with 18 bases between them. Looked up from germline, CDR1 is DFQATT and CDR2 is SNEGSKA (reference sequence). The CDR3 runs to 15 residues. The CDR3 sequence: CSASMGAPGSQPQHF. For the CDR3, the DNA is TGCAGTGCTAGTATGGGGGCCCCTGGAAGTCAGCCCCAGCATTTT.

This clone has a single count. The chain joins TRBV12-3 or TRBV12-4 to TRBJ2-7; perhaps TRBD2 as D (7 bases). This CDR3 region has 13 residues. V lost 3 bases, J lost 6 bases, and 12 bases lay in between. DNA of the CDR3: TGTGCCAGCAGTTTTCAAGGGGGGGGCGAGCAGTACTTC. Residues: CASSFQGGGEQYF.

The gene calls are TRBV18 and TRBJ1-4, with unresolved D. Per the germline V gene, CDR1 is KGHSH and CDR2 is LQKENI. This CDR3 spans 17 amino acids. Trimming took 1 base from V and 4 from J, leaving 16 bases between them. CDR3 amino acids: CASSPLTLGRRNEKLFF. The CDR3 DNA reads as TGTGCCAGCTCACCACTTACCCTCGGCAGGCGTAATGAAAAACTGTTTTTT.

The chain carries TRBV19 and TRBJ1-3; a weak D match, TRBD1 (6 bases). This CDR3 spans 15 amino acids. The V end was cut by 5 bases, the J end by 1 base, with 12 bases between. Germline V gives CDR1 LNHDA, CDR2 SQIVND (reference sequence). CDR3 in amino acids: CASSVRRGSGNTIYF. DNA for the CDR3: TGTGCCAGTAGTGTTCGCAGGGGATCTGGAAACACCATATATTTT.